In its sample, the clone carrying this TCR beta chain was seen a few times. A read error may produce the germline difference seen at one junction end. In the original processing: Estimation of nucleated cell counts relied on the amplification of reference gene primers. Only in-frame clones appear in the TCRdb table, and some are missing; sequencing was by immunoSEQ multiplex PCR. The DNA was the basis for D and trimming; V, J and clone size are from that table. The sample includes 150,000 to 200,000 clones, roughly 88% of them seen just once. This sample stems from a study of blood T cell repertoires in COVID-19. Looking at the study overall: Samples came from the United States, Italy and Spain, spanning acute and convalescent COVID-19. The analysed material was cDNA or gDNA that came from T cells, B-cell-depleted T cells, or PBMCs.

CDR1 is SNHLY, CDR2 FYNNEI, per germline. The CDR3 extends over 12 amino acids. V is TRBV2 and J is TRBJ1-5; 9 bases match TRBD1. The sequence was collected from a woman aged 25 to 39 with acute or convalescent COVID-19. Sequenced input: peripheral blood. The CDR3: CASSELGTGFVF. The CDR3 DNA sequence: TGTGCCAGCAGTGAGTTAGGGACAGGGTTTGTGTTT.